Reported below is one T cell receptor (beta chain). The antigen remains unidentified. These data are taken from a study of CD8 T cells in Susac syndrome. Broader study findings: Among active patients and in TEMRA cells, CD8+ clonal expansion in Susac reached its peak. Detection of Susac-specific public clones gave around 15 in total CD8+ repertoires and several in CD8+ TEMRA repertoires.

After extraction with the RNeasy kit, about 0.5 to 1 ug of the RNA was reverse transcribed using random hexamers. The authors amplified TCR beta CDR3 across 54 Vbeta and 13 Jbeta using immunoSEQ multiplex PCR. TCRdb itself ran the immunoSEQ multiplex PCR reads through MiXCR, one entry per CDR3 protein. Of approximately 190,000 distinct CDR3 sequences listed, roughly 94% are singletons. With 2 bases clipped from V and 5 bases from J, the junction kept 9 bases outside the gene matches. CDR1 GTSNPN and CDR2 SVGIG come from the germline V gene (reference sequence). The CDR3 length is 15 residues. Sample: CD8+ T cells from PBMCs. The sequence was obtained from a human donor with Susac syndrome. The chain couples TRBV30 to TRBJ2-5; TRBD2 agrees at 9 bases. CDR3 DNA: TGTGCCTGGAGTCTAGTTGCGGGGGGGCCGGAGACCCAGTACTTC. This codes for CAWSLVAGGPETQYF.